This T cell receptor beta chain is from a study of cytomegalovirus exposure and HLA in healthy donors. Study-level findings and limits: Investigators reported some 150 TCR beta chains as tied to cytomegalovirus. It was confirmed in vitro that three of the CMV-associated chains were specific for CMV antigens. Productive rates of about 87% or about 30% were seen for most TCR beta V segments in an earlier analysis. There were several of the most significant clusters that appeared linked to common viral pathogens in a later analysis.

CDR3 length: 16 residues. Trimming took 2 bases from V and 0 from J, leaving 13 bases between them. Germline assignment: CDR1 PRHDT and CDR2 FYEKMQ (reference sequence). 13 Jbeta primers and 60 Vbeta primers were used for the PCR. Assay used: immunoSEQ multiplex PCR; TCRdb lists only in-frame clones, some missing. The data hold 75,000 to 100,000 clones, with 70% to 80% observed a single time. A word on this clone: The antigen is undetermined.

The sequenced sample was PBMCs. The genes are TRBV13 and TRBJ1-1; D possibly corresponds to TRBD1 (6 bases). This TCR derives from a man between 35 and 55 years old in good health and CMV-seronegative. Here the CDR3 DNA reads TGTGCCAGCAGCTTATCCGACAGGCCCCTGAACACTGAAGCTTTCTTT. Protein product: CASSLSDRPLNTEAFF.